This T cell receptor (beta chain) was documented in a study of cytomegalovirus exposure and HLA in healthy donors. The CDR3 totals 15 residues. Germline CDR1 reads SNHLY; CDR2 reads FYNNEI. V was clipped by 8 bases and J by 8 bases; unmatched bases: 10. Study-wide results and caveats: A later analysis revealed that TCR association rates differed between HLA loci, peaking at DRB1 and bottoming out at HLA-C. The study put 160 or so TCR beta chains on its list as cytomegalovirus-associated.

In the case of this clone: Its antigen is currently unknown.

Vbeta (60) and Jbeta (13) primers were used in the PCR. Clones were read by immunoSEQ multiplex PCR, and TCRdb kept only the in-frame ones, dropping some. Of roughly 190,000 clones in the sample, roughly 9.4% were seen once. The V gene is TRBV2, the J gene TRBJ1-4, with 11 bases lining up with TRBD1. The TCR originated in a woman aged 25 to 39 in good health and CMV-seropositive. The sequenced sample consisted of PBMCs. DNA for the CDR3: TGTGCCAGCCAACAAGGACAGGGGGCGGGGGAAAAACTGTTTTTT. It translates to CASQQGQGAGEKLFF.